This entry lists 9 T cell receptor beta chains sequenced from one sample in a study of early T cells in non-severe SARS-CoV-2 infection. One entry per CDR3 protein, called by TCRdb with MiXCR from the 5' RACE reads. The table records fewer than 100,000 distinct CDR3 sequences, around 17% of them present only once. The sequenced sample consisted of whole blood. The source is an adult who was a healthcare worker with PCR-confirmed SARS-CoV-2 infection or an uninfected control (not recorded which).

V is TRBV5-6 and J is TRBJ2-1; D is uncertain. Between the trimmed V and J ends, which lost 0 bases and 8 bases, there was a span of 9 bases. The CDR3 extends over 13 amino acids. CDR1 SGHDT and CDR2 YYEEEE come from the germline V gene. The CDR3 nucleotides are TGTGCCAGCAGCTTGGGGCTTGTGGATGAGCAGTTCTTC. Protein: CASSLGLVDEQFF.

The chain links TRBV7-9 to TRBJ1-5; D is perhaps TRBD1 (6 bases). This CDR3 comprises 13 residues. Trimming removed 5 bases from V and 7 bases from J, with 12 bases in between. CDR1 is SEHNR and CDR2 is FQNEAQ in the germline V gene (reference sequence). CDR3 DNA: TGTGCCAGCAGCCTAGAGGGGGGCCAGCCCCAGCATTTT. It codes for CASSLEGGQPQHF.

This clonotype was seen more than once but under ten times. The rearrangement uses TRBV11-2 and TRBJ2-1; TRBD1 matches at 7 bases. Germline V lookup: CDR1 SGHAT, CDR2 FQNNGV. Trimming took 5 bases from V and 4 from J; bases not matched to a gene: 11. The CDR3 has 16 amino acids. CDR3 protein: CASSPTTGDTYNEQFF. The CDR3, as DNA: TGTGCCAGCAGCCCCACCACAGGGGATACGTACAATGAGCAGTTCTTC.

This clonotype came up a few times. The V gene is TRBV7-2, the J gene TRBJ2-7, with a possible D match to TRBD2 (5 bases). The V and J ends lost 4 bases and 2 bases respectively, with 15 bases between them. The germline CDR1 and CDR2 sequences are SGHTA and FQGNSA. The CDR3 is made up of 15 amino acids. CDR3 amino acids: CASSSGRQFPYEQYF. The CDR3 coding sequence is TGTGCCAGCAGCTCGGGAAGGCAATTCCCCTACGAGCAGTACTTC.

This chain joins TRBV6-1 and TRBJ2-5; possible D gene TRBD2, 5 bases. The CDR3 extends over 15 amino acids. V dropped 3 bases and J dropped 3 bases, with 14 bases sitting between them. Germline-derived CDR1 and CDR2 are MNHNS and SASEGT. CDR3 sequence reads: CASSDTLGREETQYF. In nucleotides, the CDR3 is TGTGCCAGCAGTGACACACTAGGCCGGGAAGAGACCCAGTACTTC.

This clonotype was found a few times. The V call is TRBV4-1, the J call TRBJ2-7, with 9 bases identical to TRBD1. V lost 1 base to trimming and J lost 6 bases; unmatched junction nucleotides: 10. The CDR3 sequence is 16 residues long. The germline V gene has CDR1 MGHRA and CDR2 YSYEKL. CDR3 residues: CASSQGFRQGGSEQYF. The CDR3 DNA sequence: TGCGCCAGCAGCCAAGGTTTCAGACAGGGGGGAAGCGAGCAGTACTTC.

The chain combines TRBV11-2 with TRBJ1-1; D uncertain. The CDR3 length is 12 residues. Germline CDR1 reads SGHAT; CDR2 reads FQNNGV. V was shortened by 6 bases and J by 3 bases, with 8 bases between the two germline ends. CDR3: CASSWMYTEAFF. The CDR3 DNA sequence: TGTGCCAGCAGTTGGATGTACACTGAAGCTTTCTTT.

The chain links TRBV3-1 to TRBJ2-2, with D maybe TRBD1 (6 bases). V was pared by 5 bases and J by 5 bases, with 12 bases between. This CDR3 has 14 amino acids. The germline V gene has CDR1 LGHDT and CDR2 YNNKEL (reference sequence). CDR3 nucleotides: TGTGCCAGCAGCTCAGGGGCGATTACCGGGGAGCTGTTTTTT. Translation gives CASSSGAITGELFF.

This clonotype was found many times. The rearrangement links TRBV24-1 to TRBJ2-3; 8 nucleotides align to TRBD1. The germline CDR1 and CDR2 sequences are KGHDR and SFDVKD. The CDR3 sequence is 16 residues long. The V gene end was trimmed by 4 bases and the J gene end by 3 bases; junction bases not matched to a gene: 8. The chain's CDR3 is CATSDFDRGGTDTQYF. In DNA, the CDR3 is TGTGCCACCAGTGACTTCGACAGGGGAGGAACAGATACGCAGTATTTT.